These 20 T cell receptor beta chains originate from one sample sequenced in a study of blood T cell repertoires in COVID-19. Clones were read by immunoSEQ multiplex PCR, and TCRdb kept only the in-frame ones, dropping some. This repertoire shows around 270,000 clones, about 90% found once; its top ten account for around 3.1%. The source material was PBMCs or T cells enriched from blood (not recorded which). These TCRs come from a woman aged 40-49 years who had been exposed to COVID-19.

This sequence joins TRBV19 and TRBJ1-4; perhaps TRBD1 as D (6 bases). Between the trimmed V and J ends, which lost 1 base and 8 bases, there was a span of 14 bases. From germline, CDR1 is LNHDA and CDR2 SQIVND (reference sequence). The CDR3 extends over 15 amino acids. The CDR3 DNA sequence: TGTGCCAGTAGTATAGGGCAGGGGCTTAGGGAAAAACTGTTTTTT. Translating it yields CASSIGQGLREKLFF.

The V and J genes are TRBV6-5 and TRBJ2-7, with 8 bases identical to TRBD1. Trimming took 6 bases from V and 0 from J; bases not matched to a gene: 7. Germline V gives CDR1 MNHEY, CDR2 SVGAGI. CDR3 length: 15 residues. For the CDR3, the DNA is TGTGCCAGCAGCCCAAGGGACAGGCCCTCCTACGAGCAGTACTTC. This codes for CASSPRDRPSYEQYF.

CDR3 amino acids: CATSDYVMDGSFYYTF. CDR3 DNA sequence: TGTGCCACCAGTGATTACGTCATGGACGGGAGCTTCTACTACACCTTC. The rearrangement uses TRBV24-1 and TRBJ1-2; D gene unclear. The CDR3 is made up of 16 amino acids. The V and J ends lost 2 bases and 10 bases respectively, with 22 bases between them. Germline-derived CDR1 and CDR2 are KGHDR and SFDVKD.

The genes are TRBV7-2 and TRBJ2-4, with D possibly being TRBD1 (6 bases). Germline V gene lookup returns CDR1 SGHTA and CDR2 FQGNSA. V shed 5 bases and J shed 4 bases, with 9 bases lying between them. The CDR3 is 13 residues long. CDR3 region: CASSPGQKNIQYF. The CDR3 bases are TGTGCCAGCAGCCCCGGACAGAAAAACATTCAGTACTTC.

V gene TRBV7-2 combines with J gene TRBJ1-1; D is possibly TRBD1 (6 bases). CDR1 and CDR2 from the germline V gene are SGHTA and FQGNSA. The V end lost 5 bases, the J end lost 10 bases, and 20 bases lay between the germline ends. The CDR3 contains 14 residues. The CDR3 DNA reads as TGTGCCAGCAGCCCCCGGCCCCAAGGGGGGGTAGCTTTCTTT. It specifies CASSPRPQGGVAFF.

This chain uses TRBV14 with TRBJ1-1, with a possible D match to TRBD1 (5 bases). V was cut by 1 base and J by 1 base, with 10 bases left in between. The CDR3 sequence is 15 residues long. Per germline, CDR1 SGHDN and CDR2 FVKESK. CDR3 amino acids: CASSQVKGWNTEAFF. The CDR3 DNA is TGTGCCAGCAGCCAAGTAAAGGGGTGGAACACTGAAGCTTTCTTT.

V gene TRBV25-1 combines with J gene TRBJ1-5; 9 bases match TRBD1. Losses at the gene ends were 4 bases for V and 5 bases for J; bases not matched to a gene: 3. CDR3 length: 14 amino acids. The germline V gene has CDR1 MGHDK and CDR2 SYGVNS. CDR3 bases: TGTGCCAGCAGTGGGGACAGGGAACATCAGCCCCAGCATTTT. Protein product: CASSGDREHQPQHF.

A note on this clone: This CDR3 fails to terminate in the conserved phenylalanine or tryptophan, so it likely reflects a read error. The limits of the CDR3 on the DNA are not certain, so only TCRdb's listed CDR3 is given. The chain couples TRBV29-1 to TRBJ2-7; the D call of TRBD1 is as the table states it, not checked on the DNA. Ends included, the CDR3 has 13 residues. Germline CDR1 is SQVTM and CDR2 is ANQGSEA. The chain's CDR3 is CSVDRLGQGEAHL.

In the case of this clone: The same CDR3 also results from other DNA sequences found in this sample. The J gene is TRBJ1-1, the V gene TRBV29-1; TRBD1 aligns across 10 bases. This CDR3 region has 12 residues. The J segment lost 5 bases and the V segment lost 6 bases, leaving 3 bases of the junction unmatched. CDR1 and CDR2 (germline): SQVTM, ANQGSEA. The CDR3 bases are TGCAGCGTCGGACAGGGGGTGACTGAAGCTTTCTTT. Amino acid sequence: CSVGQGVTEAFF.

The chain couples TRBV4-3 to TRBJ2-7, with 9 positions matching TRBD1. V trimming: 4 bases; J trimming: 6 bases; junction bases outside the gene matches: 10. Germline V gene lookup returns CDR1 LGHNA and CDR2 YSLEER. The CDR3 covers 15 residues. This chain's CDR3 is CASSPRRDRDGEQYF. The DNA of the CDR3 is TGCGCCAGCAGCCCAAGGAGGGACAGGGATGGCGAGCAGTACTTC.

The count of this clone is one. The chain combines TRBV10-2 with TRBJ2-3, with 7 bases that match TRBD1. V gave up 5 bases and J gave up 4 bases; unmatched junction bases: 6. Germline V gene sequence: CDR1 WSHSY, CDR2 SAAADI. The CDR3 runs 14 residues. The CDR3 DNA sequence: TGCGCCAGCAGTCAACCGACAGGGTCAGATACGCAGTATTTT. It codes for CASSQPTGSDTQYF.

As regards this clone: A read error may produce the germline difference seen at one junction end. The rearrangement uses TRBV5-1 and TRBJ1-1; no definite D call. CDR3 length equals 14 residues. Germline assignment: CDR1 SGHRS and CDR2 YFSETQ. CDR3 nucleotide sequence: TGTGCCAGCAGCTTGCTAGAATTAGGCACTGAAGCTTTCTTT. Protein: CASSLLELGTEAFF.

The V and J genes are TRBV2 and TRBJ1-1; no reliable D call. With 7 bases removed from V and 10 bases from J, the gap between germline ends came to 13 bases. The CDR3 has 11 amino acids. Germline loops: CDR1 SNHLY, CDR2 FYNNEI. CDR3 in amino acids: CASTLFEGAFF. DNA for the CDR3: TGTGCCAGCACCCTATTTGAGGGAGCTTTCTTT.

The rearrangement joins TRBV28 to TRBJ2-3, with D unclear. Per germline, CDR1 MDHEN and CDR2 SYDVKM. The CDR3 consists of 17 residues. Trimming left V 7 bases short and J 2 bases short, with 22 bases between. As DNA, the CDR3 is TGTGCCAGCACTCACAGACCGAGACCGAGAAACACAGATACGCAGTATTTT. This encodes CASTHRPRPRNTDTQYF.

The rearrangement joins TRBV6-1 to TRBJ2-3; a weak D match, TRBD1 (6 bases). This CDR3 has 18 residues. V lost 1 base, J lost 3 bases, and 20 bases lay in between. CDR1 is MNHNS, CDR2 SASEGT, per germline. In DNA form, the CDR3 reads TGTGCCAGCAGTGAAGAAAGGGTGTGGGGGCGAAGAACAGATACGCAGTATTTT. Protein: CASSEERVWGRRTDTQYF.

The chain employs TRBV10-3 and TRBJ1-1, with 9 nucleotides matching TRBD1. The V and J ends lost 6 bases and 0 bases, in that order; junction bases with no gene match: 5. Germline V gene lookup returns CDR1 ENHRY and CDR2 SYGVKD. The CDR3 sequence is 15 residues long. The CDR3: CAIRLDRGLNTEAFF. CDR3 nucleotide sequence: TGTGCCATCAGACTCGACAGGGGGTTGAACACTGAAGCTTTCTTT.

The V and J genes are TRBV7-8 and TRBJ1-5; possible D gene TRBD1, 6 bases. The CDR3 is made up of 15 amino acids. In germline, CDR1 is SGHVS, CDR2 FQNEAQ. V lost 4 bases and J 7 bases, leaving 17 bases between the germline ends. As DNA, the CDR3 is TGTGCCAGCAGCTGGAACCAGGGGAGGGGACAGCCCCAGCATTTT. As protein: CASSWNQGRGQPQHF. Using reference TRBV7-8 and TRBJ1-5 for the parts outside the CDR3, the full variable domain is GAGVSQSPRYKVAKRGQDVALRCDPISGHVSLFWYQQALGQGPEFLTYFQNEAQLDKSGLPSDRFFAERPEGSVSTLKIQRTQQEDSAVYLCASSWNQGRGQPQHFGDGTRLSIL.

V gene TRBV5-6 combines with J gene TRBJ2-3, with D perhaps matching TRBD1 (6 bases). V lost 4 bases and J 3 bases, leaving 18 bases between the germline ends. The CDR3 is made up of 16 amino acids. CDR1 SGHDT and CDR2 YYEEEE come from the germline V gene. The CDR3: CASSPGFGGQTDTQYF. The CDR3 nucleotides are TGTGCCAGCAGCCCGGGGTTTGGGGGCCAGACAGATACGCAGTATTTT.

This sequence joins TRBV5-4 and TRBJ2-1, with D perhaps TRBD1 (5 bases). CDR3 size: 14 residues. Germline V gene lookup returns CDR1 SGHNT and CDR2 YYREEE (reference sequence). The germline V and J ends were trimmed by 2 bases and 12 bases, with 18 bases remaining between them. The CDR3 here is CASSFTDSFTAQFF. CDR3 coding DNA: TGTGCCAGCAGCTTCACCGACAGCTTCACGGCGCAGTTCTTC. Full variable domain (rest looked up from reference TRBV5-4 and TRBJ2-1): ETGVTQSPTHLIKTRGQQVTLRCSSQSGHNTVSWYQQALGQGPQFIFQYYREEENGRGNFPPRFSGLQFPNYSSELNVNALELDDSALYLCASSFTDSFTAQFFGPGTRLTVL.

The rearrangement uses TRBV30 and TRBJ1-5; the D is unclear. The CDR3 spans 17 residues. V was pared by 0 bases and J by 0 bases, with 15 bases between. Germline assignment: CDR1 GTSNPN and CDR2 SVGIG (reference sequence). CDR3 nucleotides: TGTGCCTGGAGTGTCGGACTCGGTCCTTATAGCAATCAGCCCCAGCATTTT. Protein product: CAWSVGLGPYSNQPQHF.